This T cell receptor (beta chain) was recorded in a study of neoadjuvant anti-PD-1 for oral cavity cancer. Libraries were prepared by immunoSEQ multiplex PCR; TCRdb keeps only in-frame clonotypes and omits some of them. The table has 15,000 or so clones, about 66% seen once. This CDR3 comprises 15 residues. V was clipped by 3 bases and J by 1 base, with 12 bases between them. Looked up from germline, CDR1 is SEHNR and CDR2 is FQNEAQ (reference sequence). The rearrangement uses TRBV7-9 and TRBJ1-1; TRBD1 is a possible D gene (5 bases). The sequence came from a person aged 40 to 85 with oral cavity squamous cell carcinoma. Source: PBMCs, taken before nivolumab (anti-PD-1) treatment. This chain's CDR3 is CASSFGGTGNTEAFF. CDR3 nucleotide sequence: TGTGCCAGCAGCTTTGGGGGGACGGGGAACACTGAAGCTTTCTTT.